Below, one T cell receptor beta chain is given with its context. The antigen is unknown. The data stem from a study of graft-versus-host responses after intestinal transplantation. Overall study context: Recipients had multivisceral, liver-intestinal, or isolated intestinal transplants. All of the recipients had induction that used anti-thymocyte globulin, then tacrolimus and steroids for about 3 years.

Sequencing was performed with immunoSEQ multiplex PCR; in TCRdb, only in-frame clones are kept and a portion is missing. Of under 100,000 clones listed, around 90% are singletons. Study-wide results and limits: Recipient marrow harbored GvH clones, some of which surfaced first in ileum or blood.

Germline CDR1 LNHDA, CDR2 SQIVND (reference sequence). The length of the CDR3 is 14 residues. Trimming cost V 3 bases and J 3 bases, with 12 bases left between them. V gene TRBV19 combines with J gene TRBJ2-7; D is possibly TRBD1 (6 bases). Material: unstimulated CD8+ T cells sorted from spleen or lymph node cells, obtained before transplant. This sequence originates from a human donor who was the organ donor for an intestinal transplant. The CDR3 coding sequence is TGTGCCAGTAGTATTAGGACAGACTACTACGAGCAGTACTTC. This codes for CASSIRTDYYEQYF.